This T cell receptor (beta chain) was sequenced during a study of blood T cell repertoires in COVID-19. Study details: Acute and convalescent COVID-19 samples came from the United States, Italy and Spain. Sources were T cells, B-cell-depleted T cells, or PBMCs; the material itself was cDNA or gDNA.

The CDR3 runs to 11 residues. The V gene's germline CDR1 is MNHEY and CDR2 SMNVEV (reference sequence). V gave up 3 bases and J gave up 11 bases, with 11 bases separating them. Assay used: immunoSEQ multiplex PCR; TCRdb lists only in-frame clones, some missing. The table records 150,000 to 200,000 clones, approximately 88% of them present only once. Sequences were obtained from peripheral blood. This clonotype originated in a man aged 55-75 years with acute or convalescent COVID-19. The chain carries TRBV27 and TRBJ2-7, with TRBD2 as a possible D gene (6 bases). CDR3 residues: CASSFWGEEYF. The CDR3 DNA sequence: TGTGCCAGCAGTTTCTGGGGGGAGGAGTACTTC.